A single sample is the source of the 6 T cell receptor beta chains below, sequenced in a study of blood T cell repertoires in COVID-19. Profiled with immunoSEQ multiplex PCR; TCRdb holds only in-frame clones, not every one. The sample holds about 25,000 clones; roughly 87% are singletons and the top ten take roughly 8.6%. Sequencing input: peripheral blood. The receptor source for this set is a human donor with active COVID-19. The donor label of this sample is uncertain.

The CDR3 spells CASRQGPSSSTEAFF. In DNA form, the CDR3 reads TGTGCCAGCAGACAGGGGCCTTCGAGTAGCACTGAAGCTTTCTTT. The genes are TRBV6-4 and TRBJ1-1; 7 bases fit TRBD1. The length of the CDR3 is 15 residues. Trimming removed 6 bases from V and 4 bases from J; junction bases left unmatched: 11. Germline-derived CDR1 and CDR2 are MRHNA and SNTAGT.

The chain carries TRBV12-3 or TRBV12-4 and TRBJ2-5, with TRBD2 identical over 7 bases. V dropped 4 bases and J dropped 4; count of bases not matched to a gene: 0. The CDR3 covers 12 residues. The CDR3 DNA follows: TGTGCCAGCAGTTCGGGGGGAGAGACCCAGTACTTC. Translated: CASSSGGETQYF.

The chain is built from TRBV24-1 and TRBJ2-2; D is perhaps TRBD2 (7 bases). The CDR3 sequence is 15 residues long. Trimming took off 5 bases at V and 5 bases at J, with 14 bases between the two ends. Germline V gene sequence: CDR1 KGHDR, CDR2 SFDVKD. Written as DNA, the CDR3 is TGTGCCACCAGTGTTGGCGGGGGCTGGACCGGGGAGCTGTTTTTT. Amino acid sequence: CATSVGGGWTGELFF.

This clone was seen only a few times. This chain uses TRBV5-4 with TRBJ1-2, with D possibly TRBD1 on 5 matching bases. V lost 4 bases and J 7 bases, leaving 14 bases between the germline ends. The CDR3 length is 13 residues. Germline CDR1 and CDR2: SGHNT and YYREEE (reference sequence). The CDR3 loop is CASSPSGVRGYTF. The CDR3 DNA reads TGTGCCAGCAGCCCGTCGGGGGTTCGTGGCTACACCTTC.

V and J are TRBV6-5 and TRBJ2-1; 10 bases agree with TRBD2. With V trimmed by 3 bases and J by 7 bases, 9 bases remained unmatched. The CDR3 totals 16 residues. Germline V gene sequence: CDR1 MNHEY, CDR2 SVGAGI. The CDR3 is CASSYDSGGGRNEQFF. In nucleotides, the CDR3 is TGTGCCAGCAGTTATGACAGCGGGGGGGGTAGGAATGAGCAGTTCTTC.

The chain couples TRBV13 to TRBJ2-3, with 11 positions matching TRBD2. CDR1 is PRHDT and CDR2 is FYEKMQ in the germline V gene (reference sequence). CDR3 length: 18 residues. Trimming took 2 bases from V and 1 from J; bases not matched to a gene: 8. The CDR3 DNA is TGTGCCAGCAGCTTAAGACTAGCGGGGACGGCGGGCACAGATACGCAGTATTTT. This gives the protein CASSLRLAGTAGTDTQYF.